The 15 T cell receptor beta chains presented below share a single source sample, sequenced in a study of a mutant IDH1 vaccine in newly diagnosed glioma (dated by TCRdb to the early 2020s). Taken with the paper, the label for time point translates to: week 23, last vaccination. Each vaccine dose, consisting of 300 ug of a 20-mer mutant IDH1 peptide in Montanide, was administered subcutaneously with topical imiquimod. Receptor libraries were prepared by the immunoSEQ multiplex PCR assay. Held by TCRdb, this immuneACCESS table contains in-frame sequences only and omits some clones. Under half of the omission traces to an unresolved V gene where checked; the cause of the rest is unknown. The sample has around 60,000 clones on record, approximately 84% of them singletons. The ten largest account for over 4% of the sample. The antigens of these receptors remain unknown. Sequencing was performed on PBMCs, taken from a glioma patient whose treatment included an IDH1 peptide vaccine. The receptors derive from a man aged 25 to 40 with glioma.

The V and J genes are TRBV11-2 and TRBJ1-1, with a weak D call TRBD1 (6 bases). The CDR3 covers 15 residues. Between the trimmed V and J ends, which lost 4 bases and 0 bases, there was a span of 12 bases. Per germline, CDR1 SGHAT and CDR2 FQNNGV. The CDR3: CASSSWDILNTEAFF. CDR3 bases: TGTGCCAGCAGCTCTTGGGACATACTGAACACTGAAGCTTTCTTT.

Here the CDR3 reads CASSPGGGRRYNEQFF. The CDR3 nucleotides are TGTGCCAGCTCACCCGGTGGAGGTAGACGATACAATGAGCAGTTCTTC. The chain joins TRBV18 to TRBJ2-1; D may be TRBD2 (5 bases). V gave up 3 bases and J gave up 4 bases, with 16 bases separating them. The CDR3 loop spans 16 amino acids. From germline, CDR1 is KGHSH and CDR2 LQKENI.

The V gene is TRBV5-1, the J gene TRBJ2-1, with TRBD2 matching 9 bases. After removal of 1 base from V and 4 bases from J, the junction contained 0 bases not matched to a gene. This CDR3 is built from 14 residues. Germline lookup yields CDR1 SGHRS and CDR2 YFSETQ. In nucleotides, the CDR3 is TGCGCCAGCAGCTTGACTAGCGGGTACAATGAGCAGTTCTTC. Encoded protein: CASSLTSGYNEQFF.

This sequence joins TRBV5-1 and TRBJ1-2; D unresolved. This CDR3 is 13 amino acids long. Looked up from germline, CDR1 is SGHRS and CDR2 is YFSETQ. V was pared by 5 bases and J by 2 bases, with 10 bases between. The CDR3: CASRPSPNYGYTF. The CDR3 DNA reads TGCGCCAGCAGACCCAGTCCCAACTATGGCTACACCTTC.

The table lists this clone with a few counts. This chain uses TRBV5-4 with TRBJ1-1; D gene ambiguous. This CDR3 spans 13 amino acids. The germline V gene encodes CDR1 SGHNT and CDR2 YYREEE (reference sequence). With 0 bases removed from V and 5 bases from J, the gap between germline ends came to 8 bases. The CDR3, as DNA: TGTGCCAGCAGCTTGGATTTTTCGACTGAAGCTTTCTTT. Its protein product is CASSLDFSTEAFF.

J is TRBJ2-5 and V is TRBV5-1; TRBD1 aligns across 10 bases. Germline V gene data show CDR1 as SGHRS and CDR2 as YFSETQ. V shed 0 bases and J 2 bases; nucleotides not matched to a gene: 13. The CDR3 covers 19 residues. The CDR3 DNA follows: TGCGCCAGCAGCTTGGCCGTTCCGACAGGGGGCAAGCTGCAAGAGACCCAGTACTTC. It encodes CASSLAVPTGGKLQETQYF.

The rearrangement links TRBV7-4 to TRBJ2-5; TRBD1 might be the D (6 bases). The end of the DNA aligns better with TRBJ2-7, so the J call may be wrong. This CDR3 spans 17 amino acids. CDR1 is SGHVT and CDR2 is SQSDAQ in the germline V gene. The CDR3 loop is CASSLVSWGHRYYEQYF. DNA of the CDR3: TGTGCCAGCAGCTTAGTGTCGTGGGGACACCGGTATTACGAGCAGTACTTC.

This clone was observed once. The rearrangement uses TRBV9 and TRBJ1-6; D possibly corresponds to TRBD1 (5 bases). The CDR3 has 14 residues. V was pared by 0 bases and J by 7 bases, with 8 bases between. The germline V gene encodes CDR1 SGDLS and CDR2 YYNGEE. The DNA for the CDR3 is TGTGCCAGCAGCGTAGGGGACCCCAATTCACCCCTCCACTTT. The encoded protein is CASSVGDPNSPLHF.

The chain combines TRBV19 with TRBJ1-1; weak D call: TRBD1 (5 bases). Germline V gene sequence: CDR1 LNHDA, CDR2 SQIVND (reference sequence). The ends were cut back, 1 base at V and 1 base at J, with 10 bases in the middle. The CDR3 is 15 amino acids. The CDR3 spells CASSIGQGRNTEAFF. As DNA, the CDR3 is TGTGCCAGTAGTATAGGTCAGGGTCGGAACACTGAAGCTTTCTTT.

V and J are TRBV6-5 and TRBJ1-2, with D maybe TRBD1 (6 bases). The CDR3 contains 14 residues. The V gene's germline CDR1 is MNHEY and CDR2 SVGAGI. Between the trimmed V and J ends, which lost 5 bases and 4 bases, there was a span of 14 bases. The CDR3 spells CASSLGQLRYGYTF. CDR3 DNA sequence: TGTGCCAGCAGTCTCGGACAGCTCCGCTATGGCTACACCTTC.

V is TRBV11-2 and J is TRBJ2-3; 8 positions match TRBD1. The junction had 4 bases not matched to a gene; V was cut back by 4 bases and J by 1 base. This CDR3 comprises 15 residues. The germline V gene encodes CDR1 SGHAT and CDR2 FQNNGV. CDR3 nucleotide sequence: TGTGCCAGCAGCTACCAGGACAGGGGCACAGATACGCAGTATTTT. This encodes CASSYQDRGTDTQYF.

For the CDR3, the DNA is TGCGCCAGCAGGGCGGGGACAGGCTACGAGCAGTACTTC. This encodes CASRAGTGYEQYF. This rearrangement joins TRBV5-1 to TRBJ2-7; TRBD1 aligns across 8 bases. The CDR3 runs to 13 residues. Unmatched junction bases numbered 4, after V lost 5 bases and J lost 3 bases. The germline CDR1 and CDR2 sequences are SGHRS and YFSETQ.

This clone was counted a single time. The chain carries TRBV5-1 and TRBJ2-5; D is unresolved. Germline V gene sequence: CDR1 SGHRS, CDR2 YFSETQ. V was trimmed by 1 base and J by 0 bases, leaving 10 bases between them. The CDR3 is 15 amino acids. The CDR3 sequence: CASSLNMLYQETQYF. In DNA form, the CDR3 reads TGCGCCAGCAGCTTGAATATGTTGTACCAAGAGACCCAGTACTTC.

Remarks on this clone: This sample also contains other DNA sequences that code for the same CDR3. This sequence joins TRBV5-1 and TRBJ2-1, with 7 bases identical to TRBD1. Germline CDR1 and CDR2: SGHRS and YFSETQ. Trimming took 0 bases from V and 3 from J; bases not matched to a gene: 3. This CDR3 has 15 residues. The CDR3 here is CASSLADRVYNEQFF. Here the CDR3 DNA reads TGCGCCAGCAGCTTGGCCGACAGGGTCTACAATGAGCAGTTCTTC.

V usage is TRBV7-2 and J usage is TRBJ1-1; TRBD1 is a possible D gene (5 bases). Trimming took off 1 base at V and 3 bases at J, with 12 bases between the two ends. The germline V gene encodes CDR1 SGHTA and CDR2 FQGNSA. The CDR3 runs to 15 residues. The CDR3: CASSLGVRAYTEAFF. DNA for the CDR3: TGTGCCAGCAGCTTAGGGGTCAGGGCTTACACTGAAGCTTTCTTT.